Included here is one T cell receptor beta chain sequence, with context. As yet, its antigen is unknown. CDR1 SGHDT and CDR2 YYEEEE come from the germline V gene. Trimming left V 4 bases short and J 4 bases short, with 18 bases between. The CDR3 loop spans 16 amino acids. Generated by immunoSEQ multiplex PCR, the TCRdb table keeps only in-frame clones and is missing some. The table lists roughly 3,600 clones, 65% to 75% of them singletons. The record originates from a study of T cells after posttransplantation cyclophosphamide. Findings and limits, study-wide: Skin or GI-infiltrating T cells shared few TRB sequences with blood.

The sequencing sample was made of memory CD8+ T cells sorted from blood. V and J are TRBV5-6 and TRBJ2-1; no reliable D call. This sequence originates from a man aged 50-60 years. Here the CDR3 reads CASSLPPLSPYNEQFF. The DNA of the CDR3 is TGTGCCAGCAGCCTACCCCCTTTGAGCCCATACAATGAGCAGTTCTTC.